This paragraph covers one TCR beta chain sequence. Its antigen is currently unknown. Patients were excluded for autoimmune disease history or systemic immunosuppression. The timepoints at which blood was sampled were baseline, cycle 4 day 1, and cycle 7 day 1. The method was immunoSEQ multiplex PCR; TCRdb's version includes in-frame clones alone and lacks a portion of them. The data hold over 7,500 clones, with about 74% observed a single time. The data originate from a study of OX40 agonist ivuxolimab in advanced cancers. General study points: Compared with CD4+, CD8+ T cells on average had more expanded clones. Determination of antigen specificity was not performed for the expanded peripheral T cells.

The length of the CDR3 is 11 residues. Germline loops: CDR1 SGHVS, CDR2 FNYEAQ. V was trimmed by 5 bases and J by 2 bases, leaving 4 bases between them. The sequencing used CD4+ or CD8+ T cells sorted from blood, collected in a trial of the OX40 agonist ivuxolimab. The receptor's source is an adult with an advanced solid tumor such as melanoma, head and neck, liver or kidney cancer. The chain couples TRBV7-6 to TRBJ2-7; D is unresolved. CDR3 sequence (DNA): TGTGCCAGCAGCGACACCTACGAGCAGTACTTC. Amino acids: CASSDTYEQYF.